The 23 T cell receptor beta chains below come from one sample, sequenced in a study of CD8+CD57+ T cells in acquired aplastic anemia. The use of genomic DNA as template underpinned the TCR beta VDJ and CDR3 profiling. One entry per CDR3 protein results from TCRdb running MiXCR on the reads. The sample consists of over 150,000 distinct CDR3 sequences, 40% to 65% of them appearing once. The authors sequenced patients whose flow cytometry had shown CD8+CD57+ cell expansion. What was sequenced was sorted CD4+, CD8+, or CD8+CD57+ T cells (not recorded which) from PBMCs. These receptors all come from a human donor with aplastic anemia.

The V and J genes are TRBV11-1 and TRBJ2-7; tentative D call: TRBD2 (5 bases). Trimming shortened V by 6 bases and J by 0 bases, and 24 bases separated the two germline ends. Per germline, CDR1 SGHAT and CDR2 FQDESV (reference sequence). The CDR3 loop spans 18 amino acids. This CDR3 is CASSSSSLNPQNSYEQYF. CDR3 sequence (DNA): TGTGCCAGCAGTTCTAGCAGCTTAAATCCCCAGAACTCCTACGAGCAGTACTTC. Complete variable domain (other parts from reference TRBV11-1 and TRBJ2-7): EAEVAQSPRYKITEKSQAVAFWCDPISGHATLYWYRQILGQGPELLVQFQDESVVDDSQLPKDRFSAERLKGVDSTLKIQPAELGDSAMYLCASSSSSLNPQNSYEQYFGPGTRLTVT.

The V gene is TRBV10-3, the J gene TRBJ1-2; no definite D call. The CDR3 sequence is 16 residues long. Trimming pared 5 bases from V and 1 base from J, leaving 17 bases between. The germline V gene encodes CDR1 ENHRY and CDR2 SYGVKD. The CDR3, as DNA: TGTGCCATCAGTTCCCAGGAAACTTCGGGTAACTATGGCTACACCTTC. This gives the protein CAISSQETSGNYGYTF.

The chain uses TRBV4-2 and TRBJ2-7; 12 bases line up with TRBD2. This CDR3 has 18 amino acids. From germline, CDR1 is LGHNA and CDR2 YNFKEQ. V lost 0 bases and J lost 5; bases outside the gene matches: 11. CDR3 in amino acids: CASSQDKTSGGIWDEQYF. The DNA for the CDR3 is TGTGCCAGCAGCCAAGATAAGACTAGCGGGGGTATATGGGACGAGCAGTACTTC.

This sequence joins TRBV2 and TRBJ1-4; no clear D. V lost 6 bases to trimming and J lost 1 base, with 9 bases between them. Germline V CDR1 and CDR2: SNHLY, FYNNEI. The CDR3 has 14 amino acids. The CDR3 sequence is CASRSGITNEKLFF. CDR3 in DNA: TGTGCCAGCAGATCCGGGATAACTAATGAAAAACTGTTTTTT.

J is TRBJ2-7 and V is TRBV11-2; D possibly uses TRBD1 or TRBD2 (5 bases each). CDR3 length equals 16 residues. CDR1 is SGHAT and CDR2 is FQNNGV in the germline V gene. Trimming removed 6 bases from V and 3 bases from J, with 21 bases in between. The CDR3 loop reads CASSSWTGTALYEQYF. The CDR3, as DNA: TGTGCCAGCAGTTCCTGGACCGGGACCGCACTCTACGAGCAGTACTTC.

Only a few counts were recorded for this clonotype. This chain joins TRBV27 and TRBJ1-5; 7 bases fit TRBD1. CDR1 and CDR2 from the germline V gene are MNHEY and SMNVEV (reference sequence). There are 14 residues in the CDR3. Unmatched junction bases numbered 5, after V lost 5 bases and J lost 4 bases. The CDR3 spells CASSLNRGNQPQHF. The CDR3 nucleotides read TGTGCCAGCAGTCTTAACAGGGGAAATCAGCCCCAGCATTTT.

The chain links TRBV10-3 to TRBJ2-7, with 8 bases aligning to TRBD2. Germline values: CDR1 ENHRY, CDR2 SYGVKD. V dropped 6 bases and J dropped 2; count of bases not matched to a gene: 6. This CDR3 has 14 amino acids. The CDR3 loop is CAIRYGGGPYEQYF. CDR3 DNA sequence: TGTGCCATCAGGTACGGCGGGGGGCCCTACGAGCAGTACTTC.

This clonotype was picked up one time. This chain joins TRBV15 and TRBJ1-2, with TRBD1 as a possible D gene (6 bases). V dropped 0 bases and J dropped 8 bases, with 16 bases sitting between them. The CDR3 has 15 residues. Germline-derived CDR1 and CDR2 are LNHNV and YYDKDF (reference sequence). The CDR3: CATSRDINRDHGYTF. For the CDR3, the DNA is TGTGCCACCAGCAGAGATATTAACAGGGATCACGGCTACACCTTC.

The rearrangement uses TRBV10-3 and TRBJ2-5; D tentatively fits TRBD1 or TRBD2 (6 bases each). Germline CDR1 reads ENHRY; CDR2 reads SYGVKD. Trimming shortened V by 11 bases and J by 4 bases, and 20 bases separated the two germline ends. The CDR3 contains 14 residues. This chain's CDR3 is CAALNGRGGETQYF. The CDR3 region has the DNA TGTGCCGCCCTTAATGGCAGGGGAGGAGAGACCCAGTACTTC.

The chain carries TRBV7-6 and TRBJ2-5, with D possibly TRBD1 on 5 matching bases. Deletions cut 5 bases from V and 5 bases from J, with 15 bases between. CDR1 and CDR2 (germline): SGHVS, FNYEAQ. This CDR3 has 14 residues. DNA for the CDR3: TGTGCCAGCAGCCAAAGCCAGGGTTGGGAGACCCAGTACTTC. Translating gives CASSQSQGWETQYF.

On this clonotype itself: This may come from a read error, since a much larger clone is one base off. The V and J genes are TRBV2 and TRBJ1-1; 8 bases are a match to TRBD1. CDR1 SNHLY and CDR2 FYNNEI come from the germline V gene. The CDR3 covers 16 residues. In nucleotides, the CDR3 is TGTGCCAGCAGTGAATATTTCGGGGACAGGAACACTGACGCTTTCTTT. Its translation is CASSEYFGDRNTDAFF.

The chain is built from TRBV5-6 and TRBJ2-1, with D hard to call. V dropped 3 bases and J dropped 6 bases, with 7 bases sitting between them. Germline loops: CDR1 SGHDT, CDR2 YYEEEE. The CDR3 is made up of 12 amino acids. The CDR3 protein is CASSWVRNEQFF. CDR3 bases: TGTGCCAGCAGCTGGGTGCGCAATGAGCAGTTCTTC.

In its sample, this clonotype was seen many times. This sequence joins TRBV12-3 or TRBV12-4 and TRBJ1-5; possible D gene TRBD1, 5 bases. The CDR3 runs 15 residues. V was cut by 5 bases and J by 6 bases, with 17 bases left in between. The CDR3 loop is CASSKIRGGSQPQHF. CDR3 nucleotide sequence: TGTGCCAGCAGTAAGATACGGGGGGGGAGTCAGCCCCAGCATTTT.

This clonotype was counted many times. The chain's CDR3 is CASSPTGTASTDTQYF. In nucleotides, the CDR3 is TGTGCCAGCAGCCCAACTGGGACAGCCAGTACAGATACGCAGTATTTT. The genes are TRBV13 and TRBJ2-3; TRBD1 matches 7 bases. Germline CDR1 reads PRHDT; CDR2 reads FYEKMQ (reference sequence). This CDR3 has 16 residues. V dropped 5 bases and J dropped 3; count of bases not matched to a gene: 11. Full variable domain (rest looked up from reference TRBV13 and TRBJ2-3): AAGVIQSPRHLIKEKRETATLKCYPIPRHDTVYWYQQGPGQDPQFLISFYEKMQSDKGSIPDRFSAQQFSDYHSELNMSSLELGDSALYFCASSPTGTASTDTQYFGPGTRLTVL.

About this clonotype itself: Since a much larger clone is just one base distant, this may be a read error. The V and J genes are TRBV11-1 and TRBJ2-1, with TRBD2 identical over 8 bases. The CDR3 runs 15 residues. The V gene's germline CDR1 is SGHAT and CDR2 FQDESV (reference sequence). CDR3 bases: TGTGCCAGCAGCCCCCGGGGGGGATCCTACGATGAGCAGTTCTTC. It codes for CASSPRGGSYDEQFF.

This clonotype appeared many times. The CDR3 DNA follows: TGCAGTGCTAGAGAAACGGCGAACACTGAAGCTTTCTTT. Protein: CSARETANTEAFF. The genes are TRBV20-1 and TRBJ1-1; D remains ambiguous. Between the trimmed V and J ends, which lost 0 bases and 1 base, there was a span of 6 bases. Germline V lookup: CDR1 DFQATT, CDR2 SNEGSKA (reference sequence). The CDR3 is 13 amino acids.

Only a few counts were recorded for this clonotype. V and J are TRBV29-1 and TRBJ1-2; D is unresolved. Germline-derived CDR1 and CDR2 are SQVTM and ANQGSEA. The V gene lost 5 bases and the J gene lost 0 bases, with 13 bases spanning the gap. The CDR3 has 14 residues. The CDR3 loop is CSVLAANTNYGYTF. CDR3 sequence (DNA): TGCAGCGTTTTAGCCGCTAATACTAACTATGGCTACACCTTC.

This chain links TRBV10-3 with TRBJ2-7; D possibly matches TRBD1 or TRBD2 (6 bases each). V lost 3 bases and J 2 bases, leaving 11 bases between the germline ends. Germline-derived CDR1 and CDR2 are ENHRY and SYGVKD. CDR3 length: 14 amino acids. The DNA for the CDR3 is TGTGCCATCAGTGATGGGGGGCGGACCTACGAGCAGTACTTC. It yields the protein CAISDGGRTYEQYF.

This chain connects TRBV13 to TRBJ2-5; D is possibly TRBD1 (6 bases). Trimming stripped 5 bases from V and 0 bases from J, with 16 bases between. The CDR3 consists of 16 residues. Germline values: CDR1 PRHDT, CDR2 FYEKMQ (reference sequence). CDR3 nucleotide sequence: TGTGCCAGCAGCCAGAGACAGGTCCAGTACCAAGAGACCCAGTACTTC. Translated: CASSQRQVQYQETQYF.

This clonotype was observed at least ten times. The V gene is TRBV20-1, the J gene TRBJ2-1; weak D call: TRBD2 (5 bases). Germline values: CDR1 DFQATT, CDR2 SNEGSKA (reference sequence). The CDR3 covers 14 residues. V was trimmed by 3 bases and J by 3 bases, leaving 12 bases between them. The CDR3: CSASGLAGYNEQFF. The DNA of the CDR3 is TGCAGTGCTAGTGGGCTAGCAGGCTACAATGAGCAGTTCTTC.

This clonotype was picked up many times. This chain links TRBV7-8 with TRBJ2-7; perhaps TRBD1 as D (5 bases). Germline V gene lookup returns CDR1 SGHVS and CDR2 FQNEAQ. Trimming removed 5 bases at V and 0 bases at J, with 14 bases between. CDR3 length equals 15 residues. The CDR3 nucleotides are TGTGCCAGCAGCCCGAGGTTTCAGGGCTCCTACGAGCAGTACTTC. It translates to CASSPRFQGSYEQYF.

Only a few counts were recorded for this clonotype. This chain connects TRBV4-3 to TRBJ2-3; D is uncertain. The CDR3 runs 17 residues. From germline, CDR1 is LGHNA and CDR2 YSLEER. The V and J ends lost 1 base and 4 bases respectively, with 18 bases between them. CDR3 region: CASSQGTETPGPDTQYF. The CDR3 DNA reads as TGCGCCAGCAGCCAAGGGACCGAGACCCCGGGCCCAGATACGCAGTATTTT.

V is TRBV24-1 and J is TRBJ1-1, with 8 bases identical to TRBD1. Trimming cost V 7 bases and J 4 bases; bases outside gene matches: 4. Germline V gene lookup returns CDR1 KGHDR and CDR2 SFDVKD. The CDR3 is 13 amino acids. CDR3 DNA: TGTGCCACCAGGTCAGGGGGCCTCACTGAAGCTTTCTTT. Its protein is CATRSGGLTEAFF.